This passage covers 10 T cell receptor beta chains from one sample sequenced in a study of breast tumors, draining lymph nodes, adjacent tissues. TCRdb ran MiXCR on the multiplex PCR reads and lists one entry per CDR3 protein. The sample lists 50,000 to 85,000 distinct CDR3 sequences, roughly two fifths occurring once. The sample taken for sequencing was breast tumor tissue. These receptors all stem from a female donor with breast cancer. Some clones in this sample may be carry-over from other donors' samples.

The rearrangement links TRBV30 to TRBJ1-1, with D possibly being TRBD1 (5 bases). The CDR3 is 15 amino acids. V was clipped by 4 bases and J by 0 bases, with 15 bases between them. The germline V gene has CDR1 GTSNPN and CDR2 SVGIG (reference sequence). CDR3 sequence: CAWIWGRGMNTEAFF. The CDR3 DNA reads TGTGCCTGGATTTGGGGACGGGGGATGAACACTGAAGCTTTCTTT.

The table lists this clonotype with many counts. The rearrangement uses TRBV9 and TRBJ2-7, with 13 bases lining up with TRBD2. The germline V gene has CDR1 SGDLS and CDR2 YYNGEE. The V gene end was trimmed by 0 bases and the J gene end by 6 bases; junction bases not matched to a gene: 9. The CDR3 runs 17 residues. The CDR3, as DNA: TGTGCCAGCAGCGTAGACCCCGGACTAGCGGGGGTTCGCGAGCAGTACTTC. Translated: CASSVDPGLAGVREQYF. The full variable domain, completed using reference TRBV9 and TRBJ2-7, is DSGVTQTPKHLITATGQRVTLRCSPRSGDLSVYWYQQSLDQGLQFLIQYYNGEERAKGNILERFSAQQFPDLHSELNLSSLELGDSALYFCASSVDPGLAGVREQYFGPGTRLTVT.

This clonotype appeared once. This sequence joins TRBV3-1 and TRBJ1-1; D unresolved. The CDR3 extends over 14 amino acids. The germline V and J ends were trimmed by 2 bases and 5 bases, with 12 bases remaining between them. The germline V gene has CDR1 LGHDT and CDR2 YNNKEL (reference sequence). DNA for the CDR3: TGTGCCAGCAGCCAACCGGGCCCAAGGACTGAAGCTTTCTTT. Its protein product is CASSQPGPRTEAFF.

This clonotype was seen ten or more times. The CDR3: CASTQWGADYGYTF. The CDR3 DNA sequence: TGTGCCAGTACCCAGTGGGGGGCGGACTATGGCTACACCTTC. This chain links TRBV19 with TRBJ1-2; TRBD1 might be the D (6 bases). Deletions cut 7 bases from V and 3 bases from J, with 15 bases between. This CDR3 contains 14 residues. Germline V gene sequence: CDR1 LNHDA, CDR2 SQIVND (reference sequence).

The J gene is TRBJ1-1, the V gene TRBV6-1; D remains ambiguous. This CDR3 is 8 amino acids long. V was clipped by 0 bases and J by 13 bases, with 0 bases between them. Germline V CDR1 and CDR2: MNHNS, SASEGT. The CDR3, as DNA: TGTGCCAGCAGTGAAGCTTTCTTT. This translates into CASSEAFF.

This clonotype was recorded at least ten times. The chain links TRBV28 to TRBJ2-7; no clear D gene. From germline, CDR1 is MDHEN and CDR2 SYDVKM. The CDR3 totals 12 residues. Trimming cost V 3 bases and J 2 bases, with 5 bases left between them. This chain's CDR3 is CASSFYAYEQYF. The CDR3 nucleotides are TGTGCCAGCAGTTTCTACGCCTACGAGCAGTACTTC.

The chain links TRBV4-2 to TRBJ2-7; weak D call: TRBD2 (7 bases). Looked up from germline, CDR1 is LGHNA and CDR2 is YNFKEQ. The CDR3 loop spans 13 amino acids. Trimming left V 3 bases short and J 5 bases short, with 11 bases between. The CDR3 here is CASSQGAGDEQYF. DNA for the CDR3: TGTGCCAGCAGCCAGGGGGCGGGAGACGAGCAGTACTTC.

This clonotype was observed at least ten times. At one boundary the junction diverges from the germline segment, which might be a read error. This sequence joins TRBV14 and TRBJ2-5; possible D gene TRBD2, 5 bases. The germline V gene has CDR1 SGHDN and CDR2 FVKESK. The CDR3 is 14 amino acids. DNA of the CDR3: TGTGCCAGCAGGGAGACGGGGAAGGGAGAAACCCAGTCCTTC. It codes for CASRETGKGETQSF.

V and J are TRBV7-9 and TRBJ1-2; TRBD1 matches 7 bases. Germline CDR1 SEHNR, CDR2 FQNEAQ (reference sequence). V lost 6 bases to trimming and J lost 3 bases; unmatched junction nucleotides: 7. The CDR3 covers 14 residues. The CDR3: CASRRTGGDYGYTF. The CDR3 DNA follows: TGTGCCAGCAGGCGGACAGGAGGGGACTATGGCTACACCTTC.

This clonotype occurred many times. V is TRBV6-5 and J is TRBJ1-2; D gene unclear. The CDR3 covers 13 residues. V shed 5 bases and J shed 4 bases, with 11 bases lying between them. From germline, CDR1 is MNHEY and CDR2 SVGAGI. The CDR3 protein is CASSATTPYGYTF. DNA for the CDR3: TGTGCCAGCAGTGCAACAACTCCCTATGGCTACACCTTC.